This T cell receptor (beta chain) was captured by sequencing in a study of blood T cell repertoires in COVID-19 (TCRdb year 2020). About the full investigation: Samples from collaborators originated in the United States, Italy and Spain and spanned both the acute and convalescent phases of COVID-19. The material from the prospective study consisted of cDNA or gDNA derived from T cells, B-cell-depleted T cells, or PBMCs. The dataset comprised deeply sampled blood TCRbeta repertoires from subjects exposed to, actively infected with, or recovered from COVID-19. The repertoires were released in a freely available public database intended as a resource for research on the immune response to SARS-CoV-2. Samples were obtained from the ongoing ImmuneRACE study (first 160 participants) and from about 1,300 subjects provided by 6 global collaborators. The sample metadata nearly always contained a de-identified subject ID, COVID-19 status, age in years and sex. Where available, HLA class I and class II types were taken from metadata supplied by the sample provider and were not determined by assay-based typing. Broad study findings and their caveats: The amount of clinical and demographic metadata varied by source and participant and was provided uncurated.

Turning to this clone: Its antigen is still unknown. Base quality data are lacking; no much larger clone is found one base away.

From its cysteine to its phenylalanine, the CDR3 spans 14 amino acids. Only CDR3 DNA is held: 42 bases, read in frame from base 1. At the junction V is shortened by 2 bases and J by 5 bases, with 12 bases in between. CDR1 and CDR2 were assigned from the germline V gene as SGHDN and FVKESK. Each collaborating institution followed its own protocols to collect whole blood in K2EDTA tubes. For TCRbeta analysis, collaborators shipped samples in one of three forms: frozen whole blood, isolated PBMCs, or DNA extracted from either of those sample types. TCRbeta CDR3 regions were amplified from genomic DNA using the immunoSEQ Assay, a bias-controlled multiplex PCR. In the source study's methods: Nucleated cell counts per sample were estimated from amplification of reference gene primers within the assay. Sequence reads were collapsed and filtered to measure the absolute abundance of every unique TCRbeta CDR3 rearrangement. For each sample, productive Simpson clonality was calculated as the square root of Simpson's diversity index over productive rearrangements. TCRdb limited this immuneACCESS table to in-frame rearrangements with V and J called. A share of clones is missing; checked studies link under half to unresolved V genes, and the rest is unexplained. V, J and clone size were drawn from that table, and D and trimming were deduced from the DNA. Across this sample there are 49,000 or so clones, with around nine tenths seen only once. The top ten clones comprise roughly 7.1% of the sample.

Sequencing was carried out using peripheral blood. The chain is encoded by TRBV14 joined to TRBJ2-5; the D gene cannot be named for sure. The source of this sequence is a man between 45 and 60 years old with active COVID-19. The CDR3 here reads CASSQTPVRETQYF. In nucleotide form, the sequence is TGTGCCAGCAGCCAAACGCCGGTCAGGGAGACCCAGTACTTC.